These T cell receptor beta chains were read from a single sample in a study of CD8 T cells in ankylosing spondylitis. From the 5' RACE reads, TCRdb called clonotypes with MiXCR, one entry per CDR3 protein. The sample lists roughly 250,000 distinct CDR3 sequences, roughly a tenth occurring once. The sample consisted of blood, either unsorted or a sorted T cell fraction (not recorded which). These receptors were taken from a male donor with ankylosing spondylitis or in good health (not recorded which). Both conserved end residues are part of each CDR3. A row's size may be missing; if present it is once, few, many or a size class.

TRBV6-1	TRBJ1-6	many	CASSGRDSNSPLHF
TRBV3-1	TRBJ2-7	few	CASSQASGFTYEQYF
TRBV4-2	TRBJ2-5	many	CASSQAARVAGEETQYF
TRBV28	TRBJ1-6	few	CASLGRSSSYNSPLHF
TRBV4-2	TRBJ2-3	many	CASSSGLVGLTDTQYF
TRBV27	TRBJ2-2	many	CASSLTGTFPGELFF
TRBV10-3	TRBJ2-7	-	CAINPTSETEQYF
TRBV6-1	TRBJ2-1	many	CASSEPFQTRSSYNEQFF
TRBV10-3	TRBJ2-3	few	CATAYGGPDTQYF
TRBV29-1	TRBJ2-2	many	CSVEDDRGTGELFF
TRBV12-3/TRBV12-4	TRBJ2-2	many	CASSAGRREFTGELFF
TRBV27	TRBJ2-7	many	CASSFLAGVDEQYF
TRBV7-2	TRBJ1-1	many	CASSSRKANTEAFF
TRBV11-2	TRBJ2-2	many	CASSLVAGTFNTGELFF
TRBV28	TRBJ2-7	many	CASSWDGSSYEQYF
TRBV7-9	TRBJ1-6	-	CASSLASRTNSPLHF
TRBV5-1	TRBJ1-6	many	CASSLLGANSNSPLHF
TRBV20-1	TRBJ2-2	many	CSARPGGSFTGELFF
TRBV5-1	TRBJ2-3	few	CASSILDSGATQYF
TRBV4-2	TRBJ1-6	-	CASSQFQDRAPNSPLHF
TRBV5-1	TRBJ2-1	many	CASSGLTSGGRFSYNEQFF
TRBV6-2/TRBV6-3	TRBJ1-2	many	CASSSFRGHDGYTF
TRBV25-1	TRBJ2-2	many	CASSNAGRPTGELFF
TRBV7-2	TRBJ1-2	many	CASSLRTGTNYGYTF